The T cell receptor (beta chain) under discussion was sequenced for a study of cytomegalovirus exposure and HLA in healthy donors. In the study overall: Assignment to the Caucasian-associated ancestry cluster applied to 81% of the approximately 380 genotyped donors.

CDR3 length: 16 amino acids. V lost 0 bases to trimming and J lost 6 bases, with 13 bases between them. Germline values: CDR1 SGHTS, CDR2 YDEGEE. Primers: 60 Vbeta forward and 13 Jbeta reverse. Only in-frame clones appear in the TCRdb table, and some are missing; sequencing was by immunoSEQ multiplex PCR. The sample has 150,000 to 200,000 clones, more than 80% seen once; the top ten hold 4.8%. The rearrangement links TRBV5-8 to TRBJ1-6; D possibly corresponds to TRBD1 (6 bases). The source is a man younger than 30 in good health and CMV-seronegative. Sequencing used PBMCs. The CDR3 is CASSLAGGLGNSPLHF. DNA of the CDR3: TGTGCCAGCAGCTTGGCCGGGGGGCTTGGTAATTCACCCCTCCACTTT.